This TCR beta chain was found in a study of blood T cell repertoires in COVID-19. Only in-frame clones appear in the TCRdb table, and some are missing; sequencing was by immunoSEQ multiplex PCR. This sample has around 210,000 clones, with more than 70% found just once. The CDR3 runs to 14 residues. Germline V gives CDR1 LGHDT, CDR2 YNNKEL (reference sequence). V was clipped by 3 bases and J by 3 bases, with 11 bases between them. This receptor was taken from a woman under 30 who had recovered from COVID-19. The V call is TRBV3-1 (or the pseudogene TRBV3-2), the J call TRBJ1-1, with D possibly being TRBD1 (5 bases). Input material: PBMCs or T cells enriched from blood (not recorded which). CDR3 DNA sequence: TGTGCCAGCAGCCACGGGGGTTTTGACACTGAAGCTTTCTTT. Its translation: CASSHGGFDTEAFF.